This T cell receptor beta chain appears in the sequencing data of a study of shared clonotypes between healthy human individuals. Study-level findings and limits: Some clonotypes were shared by all four sorted-subset donors, while others were not shared. The non-shared ones had lower generation probabilities than the shared ones. Sampling included only blood; tissue repertoires likely differ.

In the source study's methods: ImmunoSEQ only sent back junction sequences with no quality scores, so filtering was done differently. Sequenced by immunoSEQ multiplex PCR; TCRdb stores in-frame clones only, minus some. That table is the source of V, J and clone size, and D and trimming were worked out from the DNA. The sample yields around 2,000,000 clones, roughly 94% seen once. CD45RO-negative cells were positively selected for CCR7, leaving out terminally differentiated effector memory CD45RA+ cells. Each sample came from a Caucasian adult donor living in Nashville, Tennessee. For this clone: As yet, its antigen is unknown.

The CDR3 has 16 residues. Germline CDR1 LGHNA, CDR2 YNFKEQ. After removal of 0 bases from V and 3 bases from J, the junction contained 4 bases not matched to a gene. The origin of this receptor is a man aged 18 to 29 in good health. This chain joins TRBV4-2 and TRBJ1-3; 8 positions agree with TRBD1. The sequenced material came from naive CD8+ T cells sorted from blood. CDR3 in amino acids: CASSQEARGLGNTIYF. The CDR3 DNA sequence: TGTGCCAGCAGCCAAGAGGCCAGGGGGCTTGGAAACACCATATATTTT.